The T cell receptor (beta chain) described here comes from a study of CD8 T cells in Susac syndrome. Whole-study findings and limits: It was acknowledged by the study that relatively few individuals were included in its TCR sequencing and HLA analysis.

Reverse transcription of about 0.5 to 1 ug RNA used random hexamers. The immunoSEQ assay covered 54 Vbeta and 13 Jbeta segments for CDR3. TCRdb reprocessed the immunoSEQ multiplex PCR reads with MiXCR, giving one entry per CDR3 protein. The table records about 130,000 distinct CDR3 sequences, over 90% of them present only once. Bulk CD8+ and CD4+ cells came from magnetic negative isolation; CD8+ TEMRA by FACS. Trimming stripped 4 bases from V and 3 bases from J, with 13 bases between. The CDR3 sequence is 14 residues long. Germline CDR1 is MGHRA and CDR2 is YSYEKL. With regard to this clonotype: Its antigen remains unidentified.

Sequences were obtained from CD8+ T cells from PBMCs. The clonotype comes from a human donor with multiple sclerosis. The rearrangement uses TRBV4-1 and TRBJ2-7; tentatively, D is TRBD2 (6 bases). The CDR3 DNA follows: TGCGCCAGCAGCCTGAGCGGGCGTGACTACGAGCAGTACTTC. This translates into CASSLSGRDYEQYF.